This T cell receptor (beta chain) was captured in a study of metastatic and nonmetastatic thyroid tumors. Every patient underwent thyroid surgery untreated. TCRdb re-clonotyped the PCR reads via MiXCR. The sample holds around 26,000 clones, about an eighth seen once. Germline V gene sequence: CDR1 ENHRY, CDR2 SYGVKD. With V trimmed by 6 bases and J by 2 bases, 6 bases remained unmatched. The length of the CDR3 is 14 residues. In this sample, this clone turned up many times. The origin of this receptor is a female donor with papillary thyroid cancer or a benign thyroid nodule (not recorded which). Some clones in this sample may be carry-over from other donors' samples. The genes are TRBV10-3 and TRBJ1-1; TRBD1 agrees at 7 bases. The specimen was blood. In DNA, the CDR3 is TGTGCCATCAGGATGGGACAGAAAAACACTGAAGCTTTCTTT. Translation gives CAIRMGQKNTEAFF.